This entry lists 30 T cell receptor beta chains sequenced from one sample in a study of technical replicates of blood from a few donors (dated by TCRdb to the late 2010s). To prepare the library, the immunoSEQ multiplex PCR assay was applied. This is the immuneACCESS table as TCRdb keeps it, with only in-frame sequences that have V and J called. A part of the clones is gone; compared with another copy, unresolved V genes explain less than half, and the rest is unexplained. Within this sample are around 100,000 clones, with over 85% of them counted one time only. The top ten clones comprise less than 0.4% of the sample. Input material: T cells isolated from PBMCs. Receptors originate from a human donor in good health.

CDR3 in DNA: TGTGCCAGCAGCTTAGTGGGAGGAGCTTTCTTT. It translates to CASSLVGGAFF. J is TRBJ1-1 and V is TRBV11-3; D gene uncertain. This CDR3 is built from 11 residues. V was shortened by 1 base and J by 10 bases, with 7 bases between the two germline ends. CDR1 SGHNT and CDR2 YENEEA come from the germline V gene.

The V and J genes are TRBV9 and TRBJ1-3; TRBD1 agrees at 8 bases. The germline gives CDR1 SGDLS, CDR2 YYNGEE. The CDR3 covers 17 residues. V was clipped by 0 bases and J by 3 bases; unmatched bases: 8. The CDR3 region is CASSVGIQGAHGNTIYF. As DNA, the CDR3 is TGTGCCAGCAGCGTAGGCATCCAGGGGGCTCATGGAAACACCATATATTTT.

This clone was seen only once. The chain joins TRBV19 to TRBJ2-1; D unresolved. The CDR3 contains 14 residues. CDR1 LNHDA and CDR2 SQIVND come from the germline V gene (reference sequence). Between the trimmed V and J ends, which lost 3 bases and 4 bases, there was a span of 10 bases. The CDR3 region has the DNA TGTGCCAGTAGTATCCAGAGACTTTACAATGAGCAGTTCTTC. This gives the protein CASSIQRLYNEQFF.

This clone was detected once. This chain connects TRBV28 to TRBJ2-3, with 9 bases lining up with TRBD1. Germline CDR1 and CDR2: MDHEN and SYDVKM. CDR3 size: 14 residues. V lost 5 bases to trimming and J lost 1 base; unmatched junction nucleotides: 1. The CDR3 DNA reads TGTGCCAGCAGTCGACAGGGGGGCACAGATACGCAGTATTTT. The encoded protein is CASSRQGGTDTQYF. Based on the CDR3 plus reference TRBV28 and TRBJ2-3, the full variable domain is DVKVTQSSRYLVKRTGEKVFLECVQDMDHENMFWYRQDPGLGLRLIYFSYDVKMKEKGDIPEGYSVSREKKERFSLILESASTNQTSMYLCASSRQGGTDTQYFGPGTRLTVL.

The chain is built from TRBV11-1 and TRBJ2-2, with D possibly being TRBD2 (6 bases). The CDR3 is 16 residues long. The V end was cut by 3 bases, the J end by 4 bases, with 15 bases between. Germline V lookup: CDR1 SGHAT, CDR2 FQDESV (reference sequence). The CDR3 is CASSFRRESPTGELFF. The CDR3 DNA reads TGTGCCAGCAGCTTCCGGCGGGAAAGTCCCACCGGGGAGCTGTTTTTT.

V gene TRBV2 combines with J gene TRBJ2-7; TRBD2 might be the D (6 bases). Germline V gene sequence: CDR1 SNHLY, CDR2 FYNNEI. V shed 6 bases and J shed 4 bases, with 22 bases lying between them. The CDR3 loop spans 16 amino acids. The CDR3, as DNA: TGTGCCAGCAGCTCCACCGGAGGGCTTAGCGGATACGAGCAGTACTTC. Protein sequence: CASSSTGGLSGYEQYF.

The rearrangement uses TRBV5-1 and TRBJ2-7; D remains ambiguous. This CDR3 comprises 15 residues. Trimming pared 4 bases from V and 0 bases from J, leaving 14 bases between. CDR1 and CDR2 (germline): SGHRS, YFSETQ. CDR3 nucleotides: TGCGCCAGCAGCGATGCTCCTTTACACTCCTACGAGCAGTACTTC. Translated: CASSDAPLHSYEQYF.

The V call is TRBV12-5, the J call TRBJ2-3; 9 bases are shared with TRBD2. The V and J ends lost 2 bases and 0 bases, in that order; junction bases with no gene match: 12. CDR1 is LGHNT, CDR2 FRNRAP, per germline. This CDR3 is built from 19 residues. The CDR3 region is CASGLTLSGSYPSTDTQYF. The CDR3 DNA sequence: TGTGCTAGTGGTTTGACCCTTAGCGGGAGTTATCCTAGCACAGATACGCAGTATTTT.

This chain's CDR3 is CAISESRLAGELYNEQFF. The CDR3 nucleotides are TGTGCCATCAGTGAGTCCCGACTAGCGGGAGAACTCTACAATGAGCAGTTCTTC. The V call is TRBV10-3, the J call TRBJ2-1; TRBD2 matches at 12 bases. There are 18 residues in the CDR3. Germline assignment: CDR1 ENHRY and CDR2 SYGVKD. The V segment lost 0 bases and the J segment 3 bases; nucleotides outside the gene matches: 6.

The sample holds one count of this clone. This chain joins TRBV28 and TRBJ2-3; 7 bases align to TRBD2. J gave up 3 bases and V 7 bases, and 7 bases lay outside the gene matches. Germline V gives CDR1 MDHEN, CDR2 SYDVKM. The CDR3 contains 14 residues. The CDR3 region has the DNA TGTGCCAGCATCGGGGGAGGGCTTACAGATACGCAGTATTTT. Amino acid sequence: CASIGGGLTDTQYF.

The chain couples TRBV7-2 to TRBJ2-5, with TRBD2 identical over 12 bases. This CDR3 contains 15 residues. V was pared by 8 bases and J by 1 base, with 5 bases of the junction left unmatched. CDR1 and CDR2 (germline): SGHTA, FQGNSA. Here the CDR3 reads CASSGLAGIQETQYF. CDR3 sequence (DNA): TGTGCCAGCTCGGGACTAGCGGGCATCCAAGAGACCCAGTACTTC.

In its sample, this clone was seen once. The chain is built from TRBV27 and TRBJ2-2, with TRBD2 matching over 13 bases. V lost 3 bases and J lost 3; bases outside the gene matches: 7. The length of the CDR3 is 18 residues. The germline V gene has CDR1 MNHEY and CDR2 SMNVEV (reference sequence). The DNA for the CDR3 is TGTGCCAGCAGTTTTGGGACTAGCGGGAACTGGTACACCGGGGAGCTGTTTTTT. Amino acid sequence: CASSFGTSGNWYTGELFF.

J is TRBJ1-1 and V is TRBV18, with 7 bases matching TRBD1. The V and J ends lost 6 bases and 5 bases, in that order; junction bases with no gene match: 12. CDR1 KGHSH and CDR2 LQKENI come from the germline V gene. The CDR3 totals 15 residues. CDR3 in DNA: TGTGCCAGCTCGCCTAGCTCGACAGGGCCAACTGAAGCTTTCTTT. Translating it yields CASSPSSTGPTEAFF.

The chain has TRBV10-3 and TRBJ1-4, with TRBD1 matching 8 bases. The CDR3 runs to 14 residues. The germline V gene encodes CDR1 ENHRY and CDR2 SYGVKD. V dropped 10 bases and J dropped 7; count of bases not matched to a gene: 11. The CDR3 DNA reads TGTGCCACCCGGACAGGGCAGACAGGTGAAAAACTGTTTTTT. This codes for CATRTGQTGEKLFF.

The chain has TRBV4-1 and TRBJ1-5, with D uncertain. CDR3 length: 15 residues. Germline V CDR1 and CDR2: MGHRA, YSYEKL. Trimming took 0 bases from V and 6 from J, leaving 12 bases between them. CDR3 residues: CASSQDQEGTQPQHF. DNA of the CDR3: TGCGCCAGCAGCCAAGATCAGGAGGGTACTCAGCCCCAGCATTTT.

V gene TRBV7-3 combines with J gene TRBJ1-5, with D possibly matching TRBD1 (5 bases). The CDR3 covers 13 residues. Deletions cut 3 bases from V and 5 bases from J, with 8 bases between. Germline CDR1 is SGHTA and CDR2 is FQGTGA. The DNA for the CDR3 is TGTGCCAGCAGCTTGACAGCTGATCAGCCCCAGCATTTT. Its protein product is CASSLTADQPQHF. Complete variable domain (other parts from reference TRBV7-3 and TRBJ1-5): GAGVSQTPSNKVTEKGKYVELRCDPISGHTALYWYRQSLGQGPEFLIYFQGTGAADDSGLPNDRFFAVRPEGSVSTLKIQRTERGDSAVYLCASSLTADQPQHFGDGTRLSIL.

The genes are TRBV18 and TRBJ2-7; 10 nucleotides agree with TRBD1. Per germline, CDR1 KGHSH and CDR2 LQKENI. After removal of 2 bases from V and 3 bases from J, the junction contained 10 bases not matched to a gene. The CDR3 covers 17 residues. CDR3 in DNA: TGTGCCAGCTCACCAGACGGGCGGGACAGGGGCCTCTACGAGCAGTACTTC. Its translation is CASSPDGRDRGLYEQYF.

The CDR3 sequence: CASSQPTSGAGELFF. The DNA for the CDR3 is TGCGCCAGCAGCCAACCTACTAGCGGGGCCGGGGAGCTGTTTTTT. This sequence joins TRBV4-1 and TRBJ2-2; TRBD2 matches at 10 bases. Germline CDR1 and CDR2: MGHRA and YSYEKL. The J segment lost 6 bases and the V segment lost 2 bases, leaving 3 bases of the junction unmatched. This CDR3 contains 15 residues.

In DNA form, the CDR3 reads TGCAGTGCATATCCAGATACGCAGTATTTT. Translation gives CSAYPDTQYF. This chain uses TRBV20-1 with TRBJ2-3, with D uncertain. V lost 6 bases and J lost 4, with 5 bases in between. CDR1 is DFQATT, CDR2 SNEGSKA, per germline (reference sequence). The CDR3 runs 10 residues.

This chain uses TRBV4-1 with TRBJ2-1, with 9 bases that match TRBD2. The CDR3 contains 16 residues. Germline-derived CDR1 and CDR2 are MGHRA and YSYEKL. V lost 2 bases to trimming and J lost 4 bases; unmatched junction nucleotides: 6. CDR3 loop: CASSQPGTSPYNEQFF. For the CDR3, the DNA is TGCGCCAGCAGCCAACCCGGGACTAGCCCTTACAATGAGCAGTTCTTC.

This rearrangement joins TRBV7-3 to TRBJ2-5; 15 nucleotides agree with TRBD2. Germline V gene lookup returns CDR1 SGHTA and CDR2 FQGTGA. CDR3 size: 17 residues. Trimming took 2 bases from V and 5 from J; bases not matched to a gene: 6. The CDR3 coding sequence is TGTGCCAGCAGCTTACAGGGACTAGCGGGAGGCGGTGAGACCCAGTACTTC. This codes for CASSLQGLAGGGETQYF.

The rearrangement links TRBV7-9 to TRBJ2-7, with TRBD1 as a possible D gene (7 bases). The ends were cut back, 5 bases at V and 7 bases at J, with 15 bases in the middle. Germline values: CDR1 SEHNR, CDR2 FQNEAQ (reference sequence). The CDR3 spans 13 residues. DNA of the CDR3: TGTGCCAGCAGCCCACAACAGGGGAGGGAGCAGTACTTC. This translates into CASSPQQGREQYF.

The sample holds one count of this clone. The genes are TRBV5-5 and TRBJ2-1; D unclear. Trimming removed 3 bases from V and 8 bases from J, with 6 bases in between. Germline V CDR1 and CDR2: SGHKS, YYEKEE (reference sequence). This CDR3 is 11 amino acids long. CDR3 bases: TGTGCCAGCAGCTCTAGAGATGAGCAGTTCTTC. Protein sequence: CASSSRDEQFF. Drawing the rest from reference TRBV5-5 and TRBJ2-1, the complete variable domain is DAGVTQSPTHLIKTRGQQVTLRCSPISGHKSVSWYQQVLGQGPQFIFQYYEKEERGRGNFPDRFSARQFPNYSSELNVNALLLGDSALYLCASSSRDEQFFGPGTRLTVL.

The chain carries TRBV15 and TRBJ2-7; D unclear. The CDR3 loop spans 16 amino acids. From germline, CDR1 is LNHNV and CDR2 YYDKDF (reference sequence). V lost 0 bases, J lost 1 base, and 13 bases lay in between. The DNA for the CDR3 is TGTGCCACCAGCAGAGATCGAACGGCGGATTCCTACGAGCAGTACTTC. Translation: CATSRDRTADSYEQYF.

This chain links TRBV5-5 with TRBJ2-1; no definite D call. This CDR3 contains 14 residues. Germline CDR1 reads SGHKS; CDR2 reads YYEKEE (reference sequence). V gave up 1 base and J gave up 0 bases, with 5 bases separating them. In nucleotides, the CDR3 is TGTGCCAGCAGCTTGAGGAGCTCCTACAATGAGCAGTTCTTC. It codes for CASSLRSSYNEQFF. The full variable domain, its missing parts supplied by reference TRBV5-5 and TRBJ2-1, is DAGVTQSPTHLIKTRGQQVTLRCSPISGHKSVSWYQQVLGQGPQFIFQYYEKEERGRGNFPDRFSARQFPNYSSELNVNALLLGDSALYLCASSLRSSYNEQFFGPGTRLTVL.

The CDR3: CASSSGKTYGYTF. Here the CDR3 DNA reads TGTGCCAGCAGCTCCGGGAAAACGTATGGCTACACCTTC. The chain employs TRBV14 and TRBJ1-2; D is ambiguous. Trimming took 5 bases from V and 5 from J, leaving 12 bases between them. The CDR3 spans 13 residues. Germline CDR1 SGHDN, CDR2 FVKESK.

The V and J genes are TRBV9 and TRBJ2-5; no clear D. The V end lost 0 bases, the J end lost 4 bases, and 13 bases lay between the germline ends. CDR1 is SGDLS, CDR2 YYNGEE, per germline. The CDR3 extends over 15 amino acids. CDR3 sequence (DNA): TGTGCCAGCAGCGTAGAGTTAGCTGATGGAGAGACCCAGTACTTC. It translates to CASSVELADGETQYF.

V usage is TRBV6-6 and J usage is TRBJ1-4; D not resolved. Trimming cost V 5 bases and J 7 bases, with 14 bases left between them. CDR3 length: 14 residues. Germline CDR1 is MNHNY and CDR2 is SVGAGI (reference sequence). The CDR3 nucleotides read TGTGCCAGCAGTCCTAGTATGCCCCTTGAAAAACTGTTTTTT. Translation: CASSPSMPLEKLFF.

To note about this clone: The sample contains more than one DNA sequence encoding this CDR3. V usage is TRBV27 and J usage is TRBJ2-1; D may be TRBD1 (6 bases). This CDR3 region has 14 residues. The germline V gene has CDR1 MNHEY and CDR2 SMNVEV (reference sequence). The V end was cut by 0 bases, the J end by 6 bases, with 9 bases between. For the CDR3, the DNA is TGTGCCAGCAGTTTATCAGGCAGGGGCAATGAGCAGTTCTTC. This gives the protein CASSLSGRGNEQFF.

The chain combines TRBV19 with TRBJ2-1; 10 nucleotides agree with TRBD2. The CDR3 runs 15 residues. V lost 6 bases and J lost 10; bases outside the gene matches: 12. Germline CDR1 LNHDA, CDR2 SQIVND (reference sequence). The CDR3 reads CASSARSGRAWEQFF. CDR3 in DNA: TGTGCCAGTAGCGCCAGGAGCGGGAGGGCGTGGGAGCAGTTCTTC.